This T cell receptor beta chain was observed in a study of CD8+ T cells in alopecia areata (dated by TCRdb to about 2018). Study-wide context: Treated patients were enrolled in an open-label pilot trial of oral tofacitinib at 5 to 10 mg twice daily for moderate-to-severe alopecia areata. TCRbeta CDR3 regions were amplified by immunoSEQ multiplex PCR with 35 Vbeta forward and 13 Jbeta reverse primers. To study T cell clonal expansion in alopecia areata, the researchers applied high-throughput TCRbeta sequencing to both the C3H/HeJ mouse model and human patients. Patients stayed on tofacitinib for 6 to 18 months and then had 6 months of follow-up off drug so that delayed response and recurrence could be assessed. RNA was extracted with the PAXgene miRNA kit for fixed scalp, the miRNeasy kit for PBMCs, and the RNeasy kit for mouse skin. In humans, TCRbeta sequencing was performed on scalp tissue and on sorted CD4+ and CD8+ peripheral blood T cells from healthy controls and from patients with patchy or totalis/universalis alopecia areata. Tofacitinib-treated patients had biopsies at baseline and at 4 and 24 weeks of treatment, with a later scalp biopsy in several patients. Clonality in the scalp was compared among normal scalp (n=4), patchy alopecia areata scalp (n=8), and alopecia totalis/universalis scalp (n=8).

The CDR3 runs 14 amino acids, cysteine and phenylalanine included. The entry retains the CDR3 DNA only, 42 bases that are in frame from base 1. V sheds 5 bases and J sheds 0 bases, leaving 8 bases between their ends. For CDR1 and CDR2, the germline V gene lists SGHRS and YFSETQ. The library was generated by the immunoSEQ multiplex PCR assay. For TCR sequencing, RNA was extracted from every sample and reverse transcribed into cDNA to serve as template. SuperScript III was used for first-strand cDNA synthesis, primed with a 2:1 mix of oligo-dT and random hexamers. A synthetic immune receptor repertoire was used to gauge amplification bias, and whatever bias remained was removed computationally. For the original study's pipeline: Raw reads were preprocessed for error removal, and CDR3 was defined according to IMGT conventions as running from the conserved cysteine to phenylalanine. To get clonality, Shannon entropy was normalized by log2 of the number of productive unique TCRs and the result was subtracted from 1. Whether each scalp clone was CD4 or CD8 was inferred by checking scalp TCRbeta sequences against the CD4 and CD8 repertoires from sorted blood. TCRdb stores this immuneACCESS table with in-frame sequences only. Part of the clones is absent; in the studies checked, under half of the shortfall reflects unresolved V genes, and no reason is known for the rest. The DNA was the basis for D and trimming; V, J and clone size are from that table. The sample table shows 130,000 to 150,000 clones, and around 47% are seen once. Less than 8% of the sample is in the top ten clones.

From alopecia areata patients, peripheral blood was collected along with lesional scalp punch biopsies. PBMCs were isolated by density centrifugation and stained for CD3, CD4 and CD8, and CD4+ and CD8+ T cells were sorted on a FACSAria. Results and caveats for the whole study, not just this receptor: Scalp TCR repertoire analysis is complicated because resident alphabeta T cells in normal human skin are also sequenced, whereas mouse skin is dominated by gammadelta T cells. Shared TCR sequences between patients were less evident than in mice, which may be partly attributable to HLA diversity in the patient population. Compared with normal scalp, lesional scalp had higher clonality and more expanded CD8+ clones, particularly in alopecia totalis/universalis, a pattern that suggests antigenic drive.

A note on this clone: Its antigen is currently not known. No base-level quality is on record; no much larger clone is a single base apart.

The chain joins TRBV5-1 to TRBJ1-4, with the D gene not confidently named. This receptor was identified in a human donor with alopecia areata. The sequencing input was CD4+ T cells sorted from blood. The CDR3 corresponds to CASSVYPTNEKLFF. At the DNA level, the sequence is TGCGCCAGCAGTGTATATCCAACTAATGAAAAACTGTTTTTT.